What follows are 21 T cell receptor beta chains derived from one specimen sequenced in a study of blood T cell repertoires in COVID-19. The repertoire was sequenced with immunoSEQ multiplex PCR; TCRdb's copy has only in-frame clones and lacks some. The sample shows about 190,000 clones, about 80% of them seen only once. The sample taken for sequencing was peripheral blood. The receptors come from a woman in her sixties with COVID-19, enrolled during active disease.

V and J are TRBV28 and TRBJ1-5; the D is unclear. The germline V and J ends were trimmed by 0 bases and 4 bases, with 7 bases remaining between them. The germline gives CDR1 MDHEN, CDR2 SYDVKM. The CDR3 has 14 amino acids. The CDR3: CASSLWRINQPQHF. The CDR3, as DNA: TGTGCCAGCAGTTTATGGAGAATTAATCAGCCCCAGCATTTT.

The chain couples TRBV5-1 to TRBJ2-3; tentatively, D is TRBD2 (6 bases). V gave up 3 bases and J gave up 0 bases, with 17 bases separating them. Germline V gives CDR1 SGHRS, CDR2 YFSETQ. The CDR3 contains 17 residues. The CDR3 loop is CASSSEGRASSTDTQYF. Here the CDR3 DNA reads TGCGCCAGCAGCTCGGAGGGGAGAGCCTCTAGCACAGATACGCAGTATTTT.

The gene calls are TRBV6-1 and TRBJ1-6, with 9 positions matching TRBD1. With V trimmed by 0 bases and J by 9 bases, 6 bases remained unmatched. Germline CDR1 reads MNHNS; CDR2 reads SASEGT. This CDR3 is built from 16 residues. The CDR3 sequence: CASSEAGGQGGSPLHF. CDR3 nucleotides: TGTGCCAGCAGTGAAGCTGGGGGACAGGGCGGTTCACCCCTCCACTTT.

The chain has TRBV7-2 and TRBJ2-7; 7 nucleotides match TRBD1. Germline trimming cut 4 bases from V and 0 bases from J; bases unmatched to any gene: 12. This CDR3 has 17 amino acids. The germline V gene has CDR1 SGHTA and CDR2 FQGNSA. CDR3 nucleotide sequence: TGTGCCAGCAGCTACTTACAGGGACAGCAGATCTCCTACGAGCAGTACTTC. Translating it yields CASSYLQGQQISYEQYF.

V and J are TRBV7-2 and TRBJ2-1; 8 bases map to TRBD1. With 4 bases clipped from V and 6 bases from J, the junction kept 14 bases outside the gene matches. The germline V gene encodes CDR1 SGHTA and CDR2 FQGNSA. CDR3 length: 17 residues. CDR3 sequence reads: CASSSAIPGQARNEQFF. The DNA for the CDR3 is TGTGCCAGCAGCTCCGCGATACCGGGACAGGCTCGCAATGAGCAGTTCTTC.

The CDR3 DNA is TGTGCCAGCAGCTTAATCAGGACAGGGTCAAATGAGCAGTTCTTC. This encodes CASSLIRTGSNEQFF. The rearrangement links TRBV11-2 to TRBJ2-1; 8 bases map to TRBD1. Trimming took 2 bases from V and 7 from J; bases not matched to a gene: 7. The CDR3 contains 15 residues. The germline CDR1 and CDR2 sequences are SGHAT and FQNNGV.

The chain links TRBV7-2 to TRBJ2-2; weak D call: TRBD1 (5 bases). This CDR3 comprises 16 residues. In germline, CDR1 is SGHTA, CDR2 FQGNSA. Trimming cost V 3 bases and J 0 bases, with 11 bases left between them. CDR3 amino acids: CASSLTVSANTGELFF. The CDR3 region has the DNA TGTGCCAGCAGCTTGACAGTTTCCGCGAACACCGGGGAGCTGTTTTTT.

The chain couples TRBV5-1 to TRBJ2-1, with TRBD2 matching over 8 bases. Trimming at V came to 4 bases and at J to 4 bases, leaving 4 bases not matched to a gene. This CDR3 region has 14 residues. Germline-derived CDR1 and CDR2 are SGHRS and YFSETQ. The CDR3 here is CASSQAGGYNEQFF. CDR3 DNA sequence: TGCGCCAGCAGCCAGGCGGGGGGATACAATGAGCAGTTCTTC.

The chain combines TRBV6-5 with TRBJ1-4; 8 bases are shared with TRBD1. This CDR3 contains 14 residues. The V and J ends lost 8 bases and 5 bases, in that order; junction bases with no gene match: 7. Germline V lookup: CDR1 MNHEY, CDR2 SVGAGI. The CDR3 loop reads CASRLDRANEKLFF. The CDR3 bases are TGTGCCAGCCGATTGGACAGGGCAAATGAAAAACTGTTTTTT.

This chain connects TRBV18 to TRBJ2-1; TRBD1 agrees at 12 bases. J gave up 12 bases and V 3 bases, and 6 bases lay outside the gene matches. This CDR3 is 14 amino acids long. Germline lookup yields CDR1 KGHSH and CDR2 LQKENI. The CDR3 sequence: CASSPRDRGRGQFF. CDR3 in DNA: TGTGCCAGCTCACCGCGGGACAGGGGGCGAGGGCAGTTCTTC.

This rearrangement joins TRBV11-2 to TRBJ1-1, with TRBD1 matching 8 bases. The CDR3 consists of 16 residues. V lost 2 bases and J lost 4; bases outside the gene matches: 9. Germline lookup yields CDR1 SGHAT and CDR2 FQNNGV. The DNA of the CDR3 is TGTGCCAGCAGCTTAACAGGGGGGACCGCTGTCACTGAAGCTTTCTTT. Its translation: CASSLTGGTAVTEAFF.

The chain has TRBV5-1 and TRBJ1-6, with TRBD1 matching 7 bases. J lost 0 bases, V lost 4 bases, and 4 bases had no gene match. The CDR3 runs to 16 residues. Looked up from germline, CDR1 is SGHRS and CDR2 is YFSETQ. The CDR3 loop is CASSQTGLSYNSPLHF. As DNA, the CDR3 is TGCGCCAGCAGCCAGACAGGGCTCTCCTATAATTCACCCCTCCACTTT. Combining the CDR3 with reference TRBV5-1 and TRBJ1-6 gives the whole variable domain KAGVTQTPRYLIKTRGQQVTLSCSPISGHRSVSWYQQTPGQGLQFLFEYFSETQRNKGNFPGRFSGRQFSNSRSEMNVSTLELGDSALYLCASSQTGLSYNSPLHFGNGTRLTVT.

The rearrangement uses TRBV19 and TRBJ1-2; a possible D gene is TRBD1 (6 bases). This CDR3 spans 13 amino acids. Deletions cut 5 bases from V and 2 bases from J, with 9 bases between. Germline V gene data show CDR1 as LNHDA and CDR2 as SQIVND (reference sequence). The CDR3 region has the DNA TGTGCCAGTAGTCCACAGGGCAACTATGGCTACACCTTC. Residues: CASSPQGNYGYTF.

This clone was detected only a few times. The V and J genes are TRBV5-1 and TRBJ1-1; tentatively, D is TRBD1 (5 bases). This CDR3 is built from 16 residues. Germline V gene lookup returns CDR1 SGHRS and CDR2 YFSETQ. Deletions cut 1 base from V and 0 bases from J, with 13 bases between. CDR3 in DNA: TGCGCCAGCAGCTTGAGGCCAGGGAATGTGAACACTGAAGCTTTCTTT. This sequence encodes CASSLRPGNVNTEAFF.

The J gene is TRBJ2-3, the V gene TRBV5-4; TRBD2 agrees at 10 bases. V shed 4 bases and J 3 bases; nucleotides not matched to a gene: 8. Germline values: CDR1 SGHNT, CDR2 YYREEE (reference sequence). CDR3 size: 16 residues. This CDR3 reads CASSPGLADFTDTQYF. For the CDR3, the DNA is TGTGCCAGCAGCCCCGGACTAGCGGACTTTACAGATACGCAGTATTTT.

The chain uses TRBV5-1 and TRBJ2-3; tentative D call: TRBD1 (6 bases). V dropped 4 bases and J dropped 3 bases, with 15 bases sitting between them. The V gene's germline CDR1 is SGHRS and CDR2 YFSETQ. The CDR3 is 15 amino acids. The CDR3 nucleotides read TGCGCCAGCAGCCTTGCAGGGGCGCGTACAGATACGCAGTATTTT. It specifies CASSLAGARTDTQYF.

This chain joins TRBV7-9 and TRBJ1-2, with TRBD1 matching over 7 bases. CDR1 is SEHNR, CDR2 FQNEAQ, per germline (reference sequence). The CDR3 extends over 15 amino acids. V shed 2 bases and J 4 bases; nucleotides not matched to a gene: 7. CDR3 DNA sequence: TGTGCCAGCAGCTTACAGGGGCAGGGGGGCTATGGCTACACCTTC. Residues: CASSLQGQGGYGYTF.

The CDR3 loop reads CASSHQHPDPGSYTF. The CDR3 DNA reads TGCGCCAGCAGCCACCAACACCCGGACCCGGGGAGCTACACCTTC. The chain employs TRBV4-1 and TRBJ1-2; no clear D. The CDR3 extends over 15 amino acids. The V and J ends lost 3 bases and 9 bases respectively, with 20 bases between them. Per the germline V gene, CDR1 is MGHRA and CDR2 is YSYEKL.

DNA of the CDR3: TGTGCCAGCACCCGACAGGGACCGGGCAATGAGCAGTTCTTC. It specifies CASTRQGPGNEQFF. V and J are TRBV27 and TRBJ2-1; TRBD1 agrees at 7 bases. Losses at the gene ends were 7 bases for V and 6 bases for J; bases not matched to a gene: 9. The CDR3 spans 14 residues. Looked up from germline, CDR1 is MNHEY and CDR2 is SMNVEV (reference sequence).

CDR3 protein: CASSQGEMGASGPTDTQYF. The CDR3 region has the DNA TGCGCCAGCAGCCAAGGGGAGATGGGGGCTAGCGGACCCACAGATACGCAGTATTTT. The V and J genes are TRBV4-1 and TRBJ2-3, with D perhaps TRBD2 (7 bases). Germline V gene sequence: CDR1 MGHRA, CDR2 YSYEKL. This CDR3 is 19 amino acids long. The V gene lost 1 base and the J gene lost 2 bases, with 22 bases spanning the gap.

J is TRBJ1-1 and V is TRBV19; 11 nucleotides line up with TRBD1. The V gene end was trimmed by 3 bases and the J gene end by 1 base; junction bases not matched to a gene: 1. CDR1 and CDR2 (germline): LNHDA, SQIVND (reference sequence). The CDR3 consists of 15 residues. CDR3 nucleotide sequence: TGTGCCAGTAGTATCGGGACAGGGGGGAACACTGAAGCTTTCTTT. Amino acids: CASSIGTGGNTEAFF.